This TCR beta chain stems from a study of graft-versus-host responses after intestinal transplantation. Study as a whole: All recipients were given anti-thymocyte globulin induction, and tacrolimus and steroids were then administered for around three years.

Libraries were prepared by immunoSEQ multiplex PCR; TCRdb keeps only in-frame clonotypes and omits some of them. Here the sample spans more than 65,000 clones, 91% being singletons. Findings and limits, study-wide: GvH clones surfaced in recipient marrow, some emerging earlier in ileum or blood.

Germline CDR1 SGHRS, CDR2 YFSETQ. There are 12 residues in the CDR3. V lost 5 bases to trimming and J lost 10 bases, with 13 bases between them. The sample holds a few counts of this clone. Its antigen is not known. This sequence originates from a human donor who was the organ donor for an intestinal transplant. The source material was unstimulated CD8+ T cells sorted from spleen or lymph node cells, sampled before transplant. V usage is TRBV5-1 and J usage is TRBJ2-1; weak D call: TRBD1 (5 bases). The CDR3 coding sequence is TGCGCCAGCAGTCGTGGGGCGGAGGAGCAGTTCTTC. Residues: CASSRGAEEQFF.